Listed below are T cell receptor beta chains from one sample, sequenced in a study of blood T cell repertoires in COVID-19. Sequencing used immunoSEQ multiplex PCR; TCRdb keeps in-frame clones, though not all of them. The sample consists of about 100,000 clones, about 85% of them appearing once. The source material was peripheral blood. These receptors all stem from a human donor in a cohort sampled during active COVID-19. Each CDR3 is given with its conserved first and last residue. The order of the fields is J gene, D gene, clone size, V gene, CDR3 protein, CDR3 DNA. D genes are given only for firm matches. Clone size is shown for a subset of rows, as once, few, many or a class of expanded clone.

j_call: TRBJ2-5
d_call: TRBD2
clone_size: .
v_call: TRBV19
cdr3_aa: CASSIGRGVTLKKETQYF
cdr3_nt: TGTGCCAGTAGTATCGGGCGGGGGGTCACGCTAAAAAAAGAGACCCAGTACTTC

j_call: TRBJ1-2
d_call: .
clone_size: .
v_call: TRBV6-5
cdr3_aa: CASDGPDGYTF
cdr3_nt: TGTGCCAGTGATGGGCCAGATGGCTACACCTTC

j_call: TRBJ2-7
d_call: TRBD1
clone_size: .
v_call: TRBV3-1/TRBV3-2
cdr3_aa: CASSFTGGAVYEQYF
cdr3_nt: TGTGCCAGCAGCTTTACAGGGGGCGCCGTCTACGAGCAGTACTTC

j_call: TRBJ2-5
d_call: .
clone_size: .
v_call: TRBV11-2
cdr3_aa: CASSPYPRGLQETQYF
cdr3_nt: TGTGCCAGCAGCCCTTACCCACGAGGGCTACAAGAGACCCAGTACTTC

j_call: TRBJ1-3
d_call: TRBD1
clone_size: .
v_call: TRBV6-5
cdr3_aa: CASSLHRGAGNTIYF
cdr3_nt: TGTGCCAGCAGTTTACACAGGGGTGCTGGAAACACCATATATTTT

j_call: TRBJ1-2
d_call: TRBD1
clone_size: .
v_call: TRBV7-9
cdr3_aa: CASSRTQGQGYGYTF
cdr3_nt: TGTGCCAGCAGCCGCACCCAGGGACAGGGTTATGGCTACACCTTC

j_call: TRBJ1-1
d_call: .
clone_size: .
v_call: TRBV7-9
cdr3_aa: CASSLGRGSNTEAFF
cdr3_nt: TGTGCCAGCAGCTTAGGTCGGGGATCGAACACTGAAGCTTTCTTT

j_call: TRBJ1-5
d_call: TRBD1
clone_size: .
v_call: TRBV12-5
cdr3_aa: CASGTGTGRQPQHF
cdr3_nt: TGTGCTAGTGGCACTGGGACAGGGCGTCAGCCCCAGCATTTT

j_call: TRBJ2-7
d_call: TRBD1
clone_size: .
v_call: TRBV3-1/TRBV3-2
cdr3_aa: CASSQVRGQGAEQYF
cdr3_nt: TGTGCCAGCAGCCAGGTCCGAGGACAGGGAGCCGAGCAGTACTTC

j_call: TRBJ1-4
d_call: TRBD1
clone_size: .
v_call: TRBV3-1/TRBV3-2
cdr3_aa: CASSLQQGNFNEKLFF
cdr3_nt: TGTGCCAGCAGCCTGCAACAGGGGAACTTTAATGAAAAACTGTTTTTT

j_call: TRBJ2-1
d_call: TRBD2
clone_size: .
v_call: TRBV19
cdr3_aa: CASSRWTSGNNEQFF
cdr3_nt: TGTGCCAGTAGCAGATGGACTAGCGGTAACAATGAGCAGTTCTTC

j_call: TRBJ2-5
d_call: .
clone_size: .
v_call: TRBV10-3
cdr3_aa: CAISGTPKSDQYF
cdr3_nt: TGTGCCATCAGTGGGACACCTAAGAGTGACCAGTACTTC

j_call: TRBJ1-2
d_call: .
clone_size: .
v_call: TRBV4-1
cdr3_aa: CASSQDRGQAGYTF
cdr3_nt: TGCGCCAGCAGCCAAGATCGAGGGCAGGCCGGCTACACCTTC

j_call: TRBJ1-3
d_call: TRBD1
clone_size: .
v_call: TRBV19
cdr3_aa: CATQTGAGNTIYF
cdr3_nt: TGTGCCACCCAGACAGGGGCTGGAAACACCATATATTTT

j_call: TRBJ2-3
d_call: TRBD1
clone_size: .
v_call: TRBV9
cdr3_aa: CASNRGPHGTDTQYF
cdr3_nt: TGTGCCAGCAATAGGGGGCCTCACGGCACAGATACGCAGTATTTT

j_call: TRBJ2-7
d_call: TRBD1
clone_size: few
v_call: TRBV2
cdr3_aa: CASSWTGYYEQYF
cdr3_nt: TGTGCCAGCAGCTGGACAGGCTACTACGAGCAGTACTTC

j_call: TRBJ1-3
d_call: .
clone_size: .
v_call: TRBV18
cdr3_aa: CASSPVADSGNTIYF
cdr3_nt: TGTGCCAGCTCACCCGTGGCAGATTCTGGAAACACCATATATTTT

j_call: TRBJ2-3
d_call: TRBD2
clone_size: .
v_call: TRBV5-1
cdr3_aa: CASSRSSGSSTDTQYF
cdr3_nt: TGCGCCAGCAGCCGGTCTAGCGGCTCTAGCACAGATACGCAGTATTTT

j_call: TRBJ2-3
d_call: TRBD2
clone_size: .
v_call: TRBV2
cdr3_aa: CASRRGLAGGADTQYF
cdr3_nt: TGTGCCAGCAGGAGGGGACTAGCGGGAGGCGCAGATACGCAGTATTTT

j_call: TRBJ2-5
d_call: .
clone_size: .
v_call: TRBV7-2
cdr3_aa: CASSLTRGARPRGETQYF
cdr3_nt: TGTGCCAGCAGCTTAACCCGGGGGGCCCGCCCTAGGGGTGAGACCCAGTACTTC

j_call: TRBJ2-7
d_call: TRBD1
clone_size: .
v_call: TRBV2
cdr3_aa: CASSETTGGYEQYF
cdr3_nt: TGTGCCAGCAGTGAGACTACAGGGGGCTACGAGCAGTACTTC

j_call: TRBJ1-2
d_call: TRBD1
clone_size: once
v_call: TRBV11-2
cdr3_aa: CASSPNPTTGDGYTF
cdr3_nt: TGTGCCAGCAGCCCCAATCCAACGACAGGGGATGGCTACACCTTC

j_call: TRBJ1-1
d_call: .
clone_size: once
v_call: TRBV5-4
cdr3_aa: CASSGAVGGRDTEAFF
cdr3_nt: TGTGCCAGCAGCGGGGCGGTGGGTGGGCGCGACACTGAAGCTTTCTTT

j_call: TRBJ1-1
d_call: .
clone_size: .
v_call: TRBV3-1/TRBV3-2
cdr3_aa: CASSPVHSNTEAFF
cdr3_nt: TGTGCCAGCAGCCCGGTGCACTCGAACACTGAAGCTTTCTTT

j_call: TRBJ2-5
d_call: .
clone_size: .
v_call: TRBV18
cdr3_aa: CASSPALANQETQYF
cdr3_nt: TGTGCCAGCTCACCTGCGCTAGCGAACCAAGAGACCCAGTACTTC

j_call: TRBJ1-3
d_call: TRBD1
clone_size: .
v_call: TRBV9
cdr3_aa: CASSRQGYSGNTIYF
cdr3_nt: TGTGCCAGCAGCAGACAGGGGTACTCTGGAAACACCATATATTTT

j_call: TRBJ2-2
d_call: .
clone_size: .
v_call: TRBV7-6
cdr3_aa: CASSFRGLTNTGELFF
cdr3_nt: TGTGCCAGCAGCTTTAGGGGACTGACGAACACCGGGGAGCTGTTTTTT

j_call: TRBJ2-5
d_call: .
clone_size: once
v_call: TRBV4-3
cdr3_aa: CASSQGIRGETQYF
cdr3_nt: TGCGCCAGCAGCCAAGGCATTCGGGGGGAGACCCAGTACTTC

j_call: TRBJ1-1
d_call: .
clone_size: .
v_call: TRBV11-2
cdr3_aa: CASSLVAVDTEAFF
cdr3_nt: TGTGCCAGCAGCTTAGTAGCAGTGGACACTGAAGCTTTCTTT

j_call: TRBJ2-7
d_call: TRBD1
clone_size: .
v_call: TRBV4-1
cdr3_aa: CASSQIQGAIYEQYF
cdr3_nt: TGCGCCAGCAGCCAGATACAGGGGGCAATATACGAGCAGTACTTC

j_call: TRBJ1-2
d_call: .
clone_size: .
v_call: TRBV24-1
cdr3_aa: CASRLPRGSGYTF
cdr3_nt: TGTGCCTCGCGCTTACCCCGGGGAAGCGGCTACACCTTC

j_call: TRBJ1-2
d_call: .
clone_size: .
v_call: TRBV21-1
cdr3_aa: CASSNRQGAVWGYTF
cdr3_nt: TGTGCCAGCAGCAACCGACAGGGGGCGGTCTGGGGCTACACCTTC

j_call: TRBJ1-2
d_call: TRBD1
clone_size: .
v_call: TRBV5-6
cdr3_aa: CASTDRDRGHGGYTF
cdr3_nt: TGTGCCAGCACCGACCGGGACAGGGGGCACGGTGGCTACACCTTC

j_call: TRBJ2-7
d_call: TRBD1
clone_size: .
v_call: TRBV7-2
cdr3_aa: CASSPNRGYEQYF
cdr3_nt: TGTGCCAGCAGCCCAAACAGGGGCTACGAGCAGTACTTC

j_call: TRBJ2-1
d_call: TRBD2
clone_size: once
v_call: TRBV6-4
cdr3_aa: CASSAGAGGYNEQFF
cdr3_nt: TGTGCCAGCAGTGCAGGAGCGGGAGGCTACAATGAGCAGTTCTTC

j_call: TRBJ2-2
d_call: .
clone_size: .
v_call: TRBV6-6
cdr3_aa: CASMAVPANTGELFF
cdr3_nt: TGTGCCAGCATGGCAGTTCCCGCGAACACCGGGGAGCTGTTTTTT

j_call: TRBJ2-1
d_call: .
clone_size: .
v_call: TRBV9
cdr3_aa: CASSPHNEQFF
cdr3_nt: TGTGCCAGCAGCCCTCACAATGAGCAGTTCTTC